This T cell receptor (beta chain) was identified in a study of blood T cell repertoires in COVID-19. Across the study: Researchers got acute and convalescent COVID-19 samples from the United States, Italy and Spain. The analysed material was cDNA or gDNA that came from T cells, B-cell-depleted T cells, or PBMCs.

In the original workflow: Reference gene primer amplification gave nucleated cell count estimates. TCRdb's table, derived via immunoSEQ multiplex PCR, lists solely in-frame clones and lacks some. V and J calls and clone size are given by that table; D and trimming were obtained from the DNA. The data hold 400,000 or so clones, with around 90% observed a single time. Germline CDR1 is MNHEY and CDR2 is SMNVEV (reference sequence). The length of the CDR3 is 15 residues. The trim removed 0 bases at V and 6 bases at J, leaving 4 bases unmatched. The sequenced sample was PBMCs or T cells enriched from blood (not recorded which). The clonotype originates from a woman aged 35 to 49 with acute COVID-19. The V and J genes are TRBV27 and TRBJ1-2; TRBD1 aligns across 10 bases. CDR3 sequence: CASSLSRTGGDGYTF. The CDR3 DNA reads as TGTGCCAGCAGTTTATCGAGGACAGGGGGGGATGGCTACACCTTC.